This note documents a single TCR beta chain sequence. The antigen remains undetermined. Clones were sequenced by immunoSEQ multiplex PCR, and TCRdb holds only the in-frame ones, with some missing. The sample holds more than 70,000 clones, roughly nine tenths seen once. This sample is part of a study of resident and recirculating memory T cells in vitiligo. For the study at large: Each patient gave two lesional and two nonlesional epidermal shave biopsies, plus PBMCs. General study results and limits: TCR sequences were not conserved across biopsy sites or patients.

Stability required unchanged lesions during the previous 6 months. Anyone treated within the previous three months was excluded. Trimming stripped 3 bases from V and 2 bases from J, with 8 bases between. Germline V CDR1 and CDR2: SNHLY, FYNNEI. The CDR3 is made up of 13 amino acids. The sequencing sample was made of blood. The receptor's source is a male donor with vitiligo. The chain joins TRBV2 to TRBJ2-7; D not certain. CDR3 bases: TGTGCCAGCAGTGAGAGTTACGCCTACGAGCAGTACTTC. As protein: CASSESYAYEQYF.